Listed below are T cell receptor beta chains from one sample, sequenced in a study of T-cell reconstitution after alpha-beta-depleted transplantation in children. TCRdb re-derived calls from the PCR reads in MiXCR, one entry per CDR3 protein. The data contain hundreds of thousands of distinct CDR3 sequences, less than 15% of them singletons. Sequenced here: PBMCs, sampled before TCRalphabeta/CD19-depleted stem cell transplant. These receptors originate from a girl aged 2-10 years with congenital amegakaryocytic thrombocytopenia, due to receive a stem cell transplant. The CDR3 runs from the conserved cysteine through the conserved F or W. Fields, in order: J gene, V gene, D gene, clone size, CDR3 protein, CDR3 DNA. A D gene is named only where the DNA matches it firmly. The size entry is marked missing in some rows and otherwise reads once, few, many or a size class.

j_call: TRBJ1-5
v_call: TRBV20-1
d_call: TRBD1
clone_size: many
cdr3_aa: CSATGTGNQPQHF
cdr3_nt: TGCAGTGCCACCGGGACAGGGAATCAGCCCCAGCATTTT

j_call: TRBJ1-6
v_call: TRBV12-3/TRBV12-4
d_call: TRBD1
clone_size: many
cdr3_aa: CASKRGPTPLHF
cdr3_nt: TGTGCCAGCAAGAGGGGGCCTACCCCCCTCCACTTT

j_call: TRBJ2-7
v_call: TRBV6-2/TRBV6-3
d_call: NA
clone_size: many
cdr3_aa: CASSNTAEQYF
cdr3_nt: TGTGCCAGCAGTAACACGGCCGAGCAGTACTTC

j_call: TRBJ2-3
v_call: TRBV27
d_call: TRBD2
clone_size: few
cdr3_aa: CASSPRAGGATDTQYF
cdr3_nt: TGTGCCAGCAGTCCTAGAGCGGGAGGGGCCACAGATACGCAGTATTTT

j_call: TRBJ1-1
v_call: TRBV7-9
d_call: NA
clone_size: many
cdr3_aa: CASSLYGVTEAFF
cdr3_nt: TGTGCCAGCAGCTTATACGGGGTCACTGAAGCTTTCTTT

j_call: TRBJ1-3
v_call: TRBV7-9
d_call: NA
clone_size: NA
cdr3_aa: CASTQREGNTIYF
cdr3_nt: TGTGCCAGCACTCAAAGGGAGGGAAACACCATATATTTT

j_call: TRBJ2-1
v_call: TRBV20-1
d_call: NA
clone_size: many
cdr3_aa: CSATFLNEQFF
cdr3_nt: TGCAGTGCCACGTTTTTGAATGAGCAGTTCTTC

j_call: TRBJ2-7
v_call: TRBV15
d_call: NA
clone_size: few
cdr3_aa: CATSRDVSYEQYF
cdr3_nt: TGTGCCACCAGCAGAGATGTCAGCTACGAGCAGTACTTC

j_call: TRBJ2-7
v_call: TRBV10-3
d_call: NA
clone_size: NA
cdr3_aa: CAISESRLTYEQYF
cdr3_nt: TGTGCCATCAGTGAGTCGCGACTCACCTACGAGCAGTACTTC

j_call: TRBJ1-1
v_call: TRBV4-1
d_call: TRBD1
clone_size: many
cdr3_aa: CASSQGIGGLTEAFF
cdr3_nt: TGCGCCAGCAGCCAAGGGATAGGGGGCTTGACTGAAGCTTTCTTT

j_call: TRBJ1-1
v_call: TRBV4-2
d_call: NA
clone_size: NA
cdr3_aa: CASSQADVEVTEAFF
cdr3_nt: TGTGCCAGCAGCCAAGCGGACGTCGAGGTCACTGAAGCTTTCTTT

j_call: TRBJ2-1
v_call: TRBV20-1
d_call: TRBD1
clone_size: many
cdr3_aa: CSARDPRDSHYNEQFF
cdr3_nt: TGCAGTGCTAGAGATCCCCGGGACAGTCATTACAATGAGCAGTTCTTC

j_call: TRBJ2-1
v_call: TRBV29-1
d_call: NA
clone_size: many
cdr3_aa: CSVPRRQYNEQFF
cdr3_nt: TGCAGCGTCCCCCGGCGGCAGTACAATGAGCAGTTCTTC

j_call: TRBJ2-1
v_call: TRBV12-3/TRBV12-4
d_call: NA
clone_size: NA
cdr3_aa: CASIGSSGRNEQFF
cdr3_nt: TGTGCCAGCATCGGCTCCTCAGGGAGGAATGAGCAGTTCTTC

j_call: TRBJ1-1
v_call: TRBV19
d_call: NA
clone_size: few
cdr3_aa: CASSIAQGGNTEAFF
cdr3_nt: TGTGCCAGTAGTATAGCCCAGGGCGGGAACACTGAAGCTTTCTTT

j_call: TRBJ2-3
v_call: TRBV5-1
d_call: TRBD2
clone_size: NA
cdr3_aa: CASGYRLAGDFDTQYF
cdr3_nt: TGCGCCAGCGGATACCGACTAGCGGGAGATTTTGATACGCAGTATTTT

j_call: TRBJ2-3
v_call: TRBV11-2
d_call: TRBD1
clone_size: many
cdr3_aa: CASSRQGSDTQYF
cdr3_nt: TGTGCCAGCAGCCGACAGGGATCAGATACGCAGTATTTT

j_call: TRBJ1-5
v_call: TRBV11-2
d_call: TRBD1
clone_size: many
cdr3_aa: CASSRTGGAGQPQHF
cdr3_nt: TGTGCCAGCAGCCGGACAGGGGGCGCGGGTCAGCCCCAGCATTTT

j_call: TRBJ2-1
v_call: TRBV20-1
d_call: NA
clone_size: few
cdr3_aa: CSASFLSGEQFF
cdr3_nt: TGCAGTGCTAGCTTTCTTTCGGGAGAGCAGTTCTTC

j_call: TRBJ1-5
v_call: TRBV12-5
d_call: NA
clone_size: NA
cdr3_aa: CASGSGVVGNQPQHF
cdr3_nt: TGTGCTAGTGGTTCTGGTGTGGTAGGCAATCAGCCCCAGCATTTT

j_call: TRBJ2-5
v_call: TRBV25-1
d_call: TRBD2
clone_size: many
cdr3_aa: CASSEFPSGSWETQYF
cdr3_nt: TGTGCCAGCAGTGAATTTCCTAGCGGGAGTTGGGAGACCCAGTACTTC

j_call: TRBJ2-1
v_call: TRBV7-9
d_call: NA
clone_size: many
cdr3_aa: CASSPRRAYNEQFF
cdr3_nt: TGTGCCAGCAGCCCCCGCAGAGCCTACAATGAGCAGTTCTTC

j_call: TRBJ2-7
v_call: TRBV19
d_call: NA
clone_size: NA
cdr3_aa: CASSIDAVGLYEQYF
cdr3_nt: TGTGCCAGTAGTATAGATGCGGTTGGCCTTTACGAGCAGTACTTC

j_call: TRBJ2-7
v_call: TRBV20-1
d_call: TRBD2
clone_size: few
cdr3_aa: CSASGGMRTSVDEQYF
cdr3_nt: TGCAGTGCTAGCGGGGGCATGAGGACTAGCGTCGACGAGCAGTACTTC

j_call: TRBJ2-2
v_call: TRBV5-1
d_call: NA
clone_size: NA
cdr3_aa: CASSDFGTGELFF
cdr3_nt: TGCGCCAGCAGCGACTTCGGGACCGGGGAGCTGTTTTTT

j_call: TRBJ1-1
v_call: TRBV7-8
d_call: TRBD1
clone_size: NA
cdr3_aa: CASSNPYRGANTEAFF
cdr3_nt: TGTGCCAGCAGCAATCCTTACAGGGGAGCGAACACTGAAGCTTTCTTT

j_call: TRBJ2-1
v_call: TRBV9
d_call: TRBD2
clone_size: few
cdr3_aa: CASSPRLAERNEQFF
cdr3_nt: TGTGCCAGCAGCCCCCGCCTAGCGGAGAGAAATGAGCAGTTCTTC

j_call: TRBJ2-1
v_call: TRBV5-1
d_call: NA
clone_size: many
cdr3_aa: CASSLTSPDEQFF
cdr3_nt: TGCGCCAGCAGCTTGACTAGCCCGGATGAGCAGTTCTTC

j_call: TRBJ2-1
v_call: TRBV7-9
d_call: TRBD2
clone_size: many
cdr3_aa: CASSYSGRYNEQFF
cdr3_nt: TGTGCCAGCAGTTATAGCGGGAGGTATAATGAGCAGTTCTTC

j_call: TRBJ2-5
v_call: TRBV5-1
d_call: TRBD2
clone_size: NA
cdr3_aa: CASSSGLAGIQETQYF
cdr3_nt: TGCGCCAGCAGCTCAGGACTAGCGGGCATACAAGAGACCCAGTACTTC

j_call: TRBJ2-4
v_call: TRBV29-1
d_call: TRBD1
clone_size: NA
cdr3_aa: CSHTRDSENIQYF
cdr3_nt: TGCAGCCACACCCGGGACAGCGAAAACATTCAGTACTTC

j_call: TRBJ2-3
v_call: TRBV11-2
d_call: NA
clone_size: NA
cdr3_aa: CVSVSPTGGATDTQYF
cdr3_nt: TGTGTCAGCGTATCCCCGACGGGGGGCGCGACAGATACGCAGTATTTT

j_call: TRBJ2-3
v_call: TRBV19
d_call: TRBD2
clone_size: few
cdr3_aa: CASSTTSGSSTDTQYF
cdr3_nt: TGTGCCAGTAGTACGACTAGCGGATCTAGCACAGATACGCAGTATTTT

j_call: TRBJ1-2
v_call: TRBV10-1
d_call: NA
clone_size: many
cdr3_aa: CASRTLPYYGYTF
cdr3_nt: TGCGCCAGCAGGACGCTGCCATACTATGGCTACACCTTC

j_call: TRBJ2-3
v_call: TRBV7-2
d_call: TRBD2
clone_size: NA
cdr3_aa: CASSPNGGRAPDTQYF
cdr3_nt: TGTGCCAGCAGCCCTAACGGCGGGAGGGCCCCAGATACGCAGTATTTT

j_call: TRBJ2-1
v_call: TRBV20-1
d_call: TRBD2
clone_size: NA
cdr3_aa: CSARPPGTRYNEQFF
cdr3_nt: TGCAGTGCTCGACCGCCCGGGACTAGATACAATGAGCAGTTCTTC

j_call: TRBJ2-3
v_call: TRBV27
d_call: NA
clone_size: NA
cdr3_aa: CASTHLPGLLMLAPRTDTQYF
cdr3_nt: TGTGCCAGCACCCACTTACCGGGACTCCTTATGCTTGCCCCTCGCACAGATACGCAGTATTTT